Following are 25 T cell receptor beta chains from one sample sequenced in a study of CD8 T cells in Susac syndrome. Random hexamers were used to reverse transcribe an amount of about 0.5 to 1 ug RNA. TCRdb reanalysed the immunoSEQ multiplex PCR reads using MiXCR and keeps one entry per CDR3 protein. The data show over 100,000 distinct CDR3 sequences, around nine tenths seen once. Sequenced sample: CD4+ T cells from PBMCs. These TCRs come from a human donor in good health.

The chain has TRBV29-1 and TRBJ1-4; D remains ambiguous. V shed 4 bases and J shed 7 bases, with 10 bases lying between them. Per the germline V gene, CDR1 is SQVTM and CDR2 is ANQGSEA. The CDR3 runs 12 residues. The CDR3 here is CSVADVAEKLFF. CDR3 DNA: TGCAGCGTTGCGGATGTTGCTGAAAAACTGTTTTTT.

The genes are TRBV6-2 or TRBV6-3 and TRBJ1-4; D is uncertain. With 5 bases removed from V and 10 bases from J, the gap between germline ends came to 8 bases. Germline V gives CDR1 MNHEY, CDR2 SVGEGT. This CDR3 comprises 11 residues. The CDR3 is CASSLVGKLFF. The DNA of the CDR3 is TGTGCCAGCAGTCTGGTGGGAAAACTGTTTTTT.

The J gene is TRBJ1-4, the V gene TRBV7-9; D call uncertain. CDR3 length: 14 residues. Trimming removed 0 bases at V and 3 bases at J, with 5 bases between. The V gene's germline CDR1 is SEHNR and CDR2 FQNEAQ (reference sequence). The CDR3 region is CASSLASANEKLFF. CDR3 bases: TGTGCCAGCAGCTTAGCCTCCGCTAATGAAAAACTGTTTTTT.

The gene calls are TRBV20-1 and TRBJ2-1, with TRBD1 as a possible D gene (5 bases). This CDR3 has 14 residues. Germline CDR1 reads DFQATT; CDR2 reads SNEGSKA (reference sequence). Trimming removed 4 bases at V and 3 bases at J, with 13 bases between. The CDR3 DNA sequence: TGCAGTGCTACGACAGTTACTTACTACAATGAGCAGTTCTTC. Translating it yields CSATTVTYYNEQFF.

This clonotype was counted a single time. The V gene is TRBV6-5, the J gene TRBJ1-1; TRBD1 aligns across 8 bases. The germline V gene has CDR1 MNHEY and CDR2 SVGAGI. Trimming cost V 7 bases and J 5 bases; bases outside gene matches: 9. The CDR3 spans 14 residues. The CDR3 region is CASTNLDRVTEAFF. For the CDR3, the DNA is TGTGCCAGCACTAATCTGGACAGGGTTACTGAAGCTTTCTTT.

This clonotype has only one observation. This chain connects TRBV4-2 to TRBJ1-1; 7 nucleotides align to TRBD1. The CDR3 spans 17 residues. The ends lost 0 bases at V and 0 bases at J; junction bases unmatched: 7. Germline V CDR1 and CDR2: LGHNA, YNFKEQ. The CDR3 region has the DNA TGTGCCAGCAGCCAAGAGACAGGGCTTACGATGAACACTGAAGCTTTCTTT. This sequence encodes CASSQETGLTMNTEAFF.

This clonotype is a singleton in its sample. The chain uses TRBV5-1 and TRBJ2-2, with 7 bases lining up with TRBD2. Germline CDR1 and CDR2: SGHRS and YFSETQ. V lost 4 bases to trimming and J lost 2 bases; unmatched junction nucleotides: 14. The CDR3 covers 18 residues. The CDR3 here is CASSHISMGGPNTGELFF. The CDR3 bases are TGCGCCAGCAGCCACATTTCAATGGGAGGGCCTAACACCGGGGAGCTGTTTTTT.

This clonotype has a single count. The chain is built from TRBV29-1 and TRBJ2-7; 8 nucleotides align to TRBD1. V was pared by 6 bases and J by 0 bases, with 1 base of the junction left unmatched. Germline assignment: CDR1 SQVTM and CDR2 ANQGSEA. The CDR3 loop spans 12 amino acids. In nucleotides, the CDR3 is TGCAGCGTGGGGACAGGCTCCTACGAGCAGTACTTC. This gives the protein CSVGTGSYEQYF.

The chain joins TRBV20-1 to TRBJ2-3, with 9 bases aligning to TRBD2. Germline CDR1 reads DFQATT; CDR2 reads SNEGSKA (reference sequence). This CDR3 is 14 amino acids long. V dropped 6 bases and J dropped 0; count of bases not matched to a gene: 4. CDR3 protein: CSAIAGDSTDTQYF. DNA of the CDR3: TGCAGTGCGATAGCGGGGGACAGCACAGATACGCAGTATTTT.

The chain employs TRBV7-9 and TRBJ2-2; the D gene is possibly TRBD2 (6 bases). V lost 4 bases and J lost 5, with 14 bases in between. The CDR3 runs 15 residues. CDR1 is SEHNR, CDR2 FQNEAQ, per germline (reference sequence). CDR3: CASSSKGGFTGELFF. In nucleotides, the CDR3 is TGTGCCAGCAGCTCTAAGGGAGGATTTACCGGGGAGCTGTTTTTT.

The chain employs TRBV21-1 and TRBJ2-2; TRBD1, the table's D call, lacks a check against the DNA. TRBV21-1 is a recognized pseudogene. CDR3 length: 14 amino acids. The CDR3 protein is CATARGDDTGELFF. For the CDR3, the DNA is TGTGCCACCGCGAGGGGGGACGACACCGGGGAGCTGTTTTTT.

The chain is built from TRBV7-9 and TRBJ2-3, with a weak D call TRBD2 (6 bases). The V gene's germline CDR1 is SEHNR and CDR2 FQNEAQ (reference sequence). There are 15 residues in the CDR3. The germline V and J ends were trimmed by 6 bases and 2 bases, with 15 bases remaining between them. In nucleotides, the CDR3 is TGTGCCAGCAGTTTACGTAGCGGAAACACAGATACGCAGTATTTT. It specifies CASSLRSGNTDTQYF.

V usage is TRBV7-2 and J usage is TRBJ2-5; D is unclear. CDR3 length: 14 amino acids. Trimming cost V 0 bases and J 1 base, with 6 bases left between them. Germline V gives CDR1 SGHTA, CDR2 FQGNSA. As DNA, the CDR3 is TGTGCCAGCAGCTTAGCGTCCCTCCAAGAGACCCAGTACTTC. Translating gives CASSLASLQETQYF.

This clonotype has just one count. V and J are TRBV5-6 and TRBJ2-7; the D gene is possibly TRBD1 (7 bases). The CDR3 totals 15 residues. V was cut by 4 bases and J by 0 bases, with 14 bases left in between. Germline values: CDR1 SGHDT, CDR2 YYEEEE. CDR3 in amino acids: CASSGGTDDSYEQYF. The CDR3 DNA is TGTGCCAGCAGCGGAGGGACAGACGACTCCTACGAGCAGTACTTC.

The chain joins TRBV12-3 or TRBV12-4 to TRBJ2-3; D is perhaps TRBD1 (6 bases). This CDR3 comprises 16 residues. V lost 5 bases, J lost 7 bases, and 22 bases lay in between. CDR3 loop: CASSIPTGPEWNTQYF. The CDR3 nucleotides read TGTGCCAGCAGTATACCTACAGGGCCGGAGTGGAATACGCAGTATTTT.

This clonotype was counted only a few times. The CDR3 loop reads CASSYSGRGGMSYEQYF. CDR3 coding DNA: TGTGCCAGCAGTTACTCCGGCCGGGGGGGAATGTCCTACGAGCAGTACTTC. The rearrangement joins TRBV6-2 or TRBV6-3 to TRBJ2-7; TRBD2 aligns across 8 bases. The length of the CDR3 is 17 residues. CDR1 and CDR2 from the germline V gene are MNHEY and SVGEGT. After removal of 0 bases from V and 1 base from J, the junction contained 8 bases not matched to a gene.

The chain uses TRBV27 and TRBJ2-7, with 7 positions matching TRBD2. The ends lost 5 bases at V and 3 bases at J; junction bases unmatched: 7. Germline loops: CDR1 MNHEY, CDR2 SMNVEV (reference sequence). The CDR3 contains 14 residues. CDR3 region: CASSQLASGYEQYF. Here the CDR3 DNA reads TGTGCCAGCAGTCAACTAGCGTCGGGCTACGAGCAGTACTTC.

The chain combines TRBV6-6 with TRBJ2-7; 7 bases agree with TRBD2. The CDR3 runs 14 residues. J was trimmed by 2 bases and V by 5 bases; bases with no gene match: 6. Germline-derived CDR1 and CDR2 are MNHNY and SVGAGI (reference sequence). CDR3 protein: CASSLGGSAYEQYF. The CDR3 bases are TGTGCCAGCAGTCTCGGGGGGTCTGCCTACGAGCAGTACTTC.

This chain uses TRBV6-2 or TRBV6-3 with TRBJ2-1, with D unresolved. The germline V gene encodes CDR1 MNHEY and CDR2 SVGEGT. V lost 0 bases and J lost 8, with 17 bases in between. The CDR3 extends over 16 amino acids. In DNA, the CDR3 is TGTGCCAGCAGTTACTCGACCAGCCTGAAGAACTATGAGCAGTTCTTC. It specifies CASSYSTSLKNYEQFF.

The chain combines TRBV7-8 with TRBJ2-3; D may correspond to TRBD1 or TRBD2 (6 bases each). Trimming pared 3 bases from V and 6 bases from J, leaving 13 bases between. CDR3 length: 14 amino acids. The germline V gene has CDR1 SGHVS and CDR2 FQNEAQ. CDR3 residues: CASSFRQEGDTQYF. CDR3 coding DNA: TGTGCCAGCAGCTTCCGACAGGAGGGGGATACGCAGTATTTT.

This chain uses TRBV7-9 with TRBJ2-5, with 7 bases that match TRBD2. The CDR3 has 16 residues. The V gene end was trimmed by 6 bases and the J gene end by 5 bases; junction bases not matched to a gene: 15. Germline values: CDR1 SEHNR, CDR2 FQNEAQ (reference sequence). The CDR3 DNA is TGTGCCAGCAGTTCTCCCGGGGGGACGTTTCGGGAGACCCAGTACTTC. The encoded protein is CASSSPGGTFRETQYF.

A single count supports this clonotype. The chain carries TRBV6-1 and TRBJ2-7, with TRBD2 matching over 8 bases. Unmatched junction bases numbered 14, after V lost 4 bases and J lost 3 bases. Germline V gene sequence: CDR1 MNHNS, CDR2 SASEGT. There are 17 residues in the CDR3. The CDR3, as DNA: TGTGCCAGCAGTGGCCGCCTAGCGGGTACGGCCTACTACGAGCAGTACTTC. Amino acid sequence: CASSGRLAGTAYYEQYF.

J is TRBJ2-1 and V is TRBV5-1, with 7 bases lining up with TRBD2. CDR1 is SGHRS, CDR2 YFSETQ, per germline. V dropped 4 bases and J dropped 7; count of bases not matched to a gene: 11. The CDR3 totals 15 residues. The CDR3: CASSLSISGVNEQFF. DNA for the CDR3: TGCGCCAGCAGCCTGTCCATCAGCGGGGTTAATGAGCAGTTCTTC.

The chain recombines TRBV2 with TRBJ2-6; either TRBD1 or TRBD2 may supply D (5 bases each). The CDR3 is made up of 19 amino acids. With 2 bases removed from V and 4 bases from J, the gap between germline ends came to 21 bases. Germline V lookup: CDR1 SNHLY, CDR2 FYNNEI. CDR3 DNA: TGTGCCAGCAGTGAAATGGGGCCGACTTCGGGAAGAGGGGCCAACGTCCTGACTTTC. This translates into CASSEMGPTSGRGANVLTF.

The V call is TRBV15, the J call TRBJ2-7, with D perhaps TRBD1 or TRBD2 (5 bases each). V was clipped by 5 bases and J by 3 bases, with 11 bases between them. The CDR3 totals 13 residues. The V gene's germline CDR1 is LNHNV and CDR2 YYDKDF (reference sequence). For the CDR3, the DNA is TGTGCCACCAGCGACAGAGGGATCTACGAGCAGTACTTC. Protein: CATSDRGIYEQYF.